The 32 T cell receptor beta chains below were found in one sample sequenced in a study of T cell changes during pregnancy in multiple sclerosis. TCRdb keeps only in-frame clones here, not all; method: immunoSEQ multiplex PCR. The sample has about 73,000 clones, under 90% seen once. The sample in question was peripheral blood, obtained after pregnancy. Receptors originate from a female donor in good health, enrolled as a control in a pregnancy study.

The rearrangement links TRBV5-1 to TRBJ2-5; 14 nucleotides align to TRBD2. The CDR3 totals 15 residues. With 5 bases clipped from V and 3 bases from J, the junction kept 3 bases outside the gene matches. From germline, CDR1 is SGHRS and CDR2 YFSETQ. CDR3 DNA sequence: TGCGCCAGCAGAGAGGGACTAGCGGGAGAAGAGACCCAGTACTTC. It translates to CASREGLAGEETQYF.

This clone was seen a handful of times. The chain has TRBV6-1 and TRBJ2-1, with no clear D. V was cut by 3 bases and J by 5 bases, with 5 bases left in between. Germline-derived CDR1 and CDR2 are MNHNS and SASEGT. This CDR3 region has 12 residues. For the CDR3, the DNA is TGTGCCAGCAGTGAGCGTGACAATGAGCAGTTCTTC. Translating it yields CASSERDNEQFF.

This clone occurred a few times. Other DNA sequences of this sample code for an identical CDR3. CDR3 protein: CSAQGNTEAFF. The DNA for the CDR3 is TGCAGCGCTCAGGGGAACACTGAAGCTTTCTTT. This chain links TRBV29-1 with TRBJ1-1, with D perhaps matching TRBD1 (5 bases). The CDR3 has 11 residues. In germline, CDR1 is SQVTM, CDR2 ANQGSEA. Trimming took 7 bases from V and 1 from J, leaving 7 bases between them.

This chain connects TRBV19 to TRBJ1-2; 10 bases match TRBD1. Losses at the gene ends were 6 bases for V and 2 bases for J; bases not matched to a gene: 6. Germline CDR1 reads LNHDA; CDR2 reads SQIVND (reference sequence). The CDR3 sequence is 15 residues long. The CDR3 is CASRTGTGDNYGYTF. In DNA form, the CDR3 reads TGTGCCAGTAGGACGGGGACAGGGGACAACTATGGCTACACCTTC.

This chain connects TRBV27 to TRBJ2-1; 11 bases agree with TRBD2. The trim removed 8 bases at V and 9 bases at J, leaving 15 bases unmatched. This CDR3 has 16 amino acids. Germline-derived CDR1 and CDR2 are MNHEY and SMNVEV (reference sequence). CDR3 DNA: TGTGCCAGCCGAAAAATAGCGGGGGGGGAACGGCGTGAGCAGTTCTTC. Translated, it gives CASRKIAGGERREQFF.

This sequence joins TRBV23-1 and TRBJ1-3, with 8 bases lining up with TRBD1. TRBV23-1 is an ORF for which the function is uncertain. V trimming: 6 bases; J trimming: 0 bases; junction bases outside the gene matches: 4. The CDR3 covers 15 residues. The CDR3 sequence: CASRDGQGSGNTIYF. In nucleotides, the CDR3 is TGCGCCAGCAGAGACGGACAGGGCTCTGGAAACACCATATATTTT.

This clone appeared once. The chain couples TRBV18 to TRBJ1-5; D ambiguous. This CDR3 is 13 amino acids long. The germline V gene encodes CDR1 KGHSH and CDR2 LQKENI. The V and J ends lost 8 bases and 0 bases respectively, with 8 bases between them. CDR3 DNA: TGTGCCAGCCGAGCGGATAGCAATCAGCCCCAGCATTTT. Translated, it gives CASRADSNQPQHF.

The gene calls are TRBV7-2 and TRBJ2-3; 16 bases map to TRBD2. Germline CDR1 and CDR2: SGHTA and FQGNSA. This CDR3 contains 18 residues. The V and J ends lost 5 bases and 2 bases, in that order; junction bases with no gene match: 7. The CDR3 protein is CASSPPGLAGGDTDTQYF. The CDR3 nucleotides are TGTGCCAGCAGCCCTCCGGGACTAGCGGGAGGGGACACAGATACGCAGTATTTT.

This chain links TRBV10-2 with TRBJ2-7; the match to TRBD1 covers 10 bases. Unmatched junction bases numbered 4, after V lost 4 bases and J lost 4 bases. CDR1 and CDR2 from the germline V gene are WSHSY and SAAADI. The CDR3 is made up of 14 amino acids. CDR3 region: CASSAGQGRYEQYF. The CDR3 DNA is TGCGCCAGCAGTGCGGGACAGGGGAGGTACGAGCAGTACTTC.

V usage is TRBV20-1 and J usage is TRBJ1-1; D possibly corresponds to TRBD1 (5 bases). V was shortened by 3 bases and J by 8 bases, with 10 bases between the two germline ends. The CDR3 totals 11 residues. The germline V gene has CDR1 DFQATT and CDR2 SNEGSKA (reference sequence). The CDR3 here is CSASYDREAFF. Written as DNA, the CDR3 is TGCAGTGCTAGTTACGACAGAGAAGCTTTCTTT.

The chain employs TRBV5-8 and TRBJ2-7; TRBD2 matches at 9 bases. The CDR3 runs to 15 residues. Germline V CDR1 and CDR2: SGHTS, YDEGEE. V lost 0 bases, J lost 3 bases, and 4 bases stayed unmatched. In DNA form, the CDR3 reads TGTGCCAGCAGCTTGGCCAGCGGGAGGAACTACGAGCAGTACTTC. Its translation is CASSLASGRNYEQYF.

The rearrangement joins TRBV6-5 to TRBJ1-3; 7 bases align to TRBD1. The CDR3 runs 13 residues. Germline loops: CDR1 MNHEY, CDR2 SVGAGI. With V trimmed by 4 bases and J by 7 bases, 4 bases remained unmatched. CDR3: CASSSQGENTIYF. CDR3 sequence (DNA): TGTGCCAGCAGTTCGCAGGGGGAGAACACCATATATTTT.

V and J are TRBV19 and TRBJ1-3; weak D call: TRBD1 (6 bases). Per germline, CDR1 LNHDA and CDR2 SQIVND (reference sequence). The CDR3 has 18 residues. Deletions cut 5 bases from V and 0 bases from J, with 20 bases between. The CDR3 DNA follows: TGTGCCAGTAGTCCCCCACCAGACAGGCTATTCTCTGGAAACACCATATATTTT. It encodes CASSPPPDRLFSGNTIYF.

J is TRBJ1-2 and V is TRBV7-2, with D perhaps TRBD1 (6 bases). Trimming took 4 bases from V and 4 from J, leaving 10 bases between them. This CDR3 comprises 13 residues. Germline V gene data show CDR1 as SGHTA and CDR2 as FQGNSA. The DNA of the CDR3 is TGTGCCAGCAGCTCCGGACAGACCTATGGCTACACCTTC. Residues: CASSSGQTYGYTF.

CDR3 loop: CASSQDPSGNEKLFF. The CDR3 coding sequence is TGCGCCAGCAGCCAAGATCCCAGTGGCAATGAAAAACTGTTTTTT. The chain uses TRBV4-1 and TRBJ1-4; D is ambiguous. Germline loops: CDR1 MGHRA, CDR2 YSYEKL. Between the trimmed V and J ends, which lost 0 bases and 5 bases, there was a span of 10 bases. The CDR3 totals 15 residues.

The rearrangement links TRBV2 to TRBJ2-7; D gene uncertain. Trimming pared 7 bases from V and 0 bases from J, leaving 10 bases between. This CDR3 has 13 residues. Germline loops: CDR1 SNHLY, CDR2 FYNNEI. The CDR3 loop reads CASNVLGSYEQYF. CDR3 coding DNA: TGTGCCAGCAACGTGCTCGGCTCCTACGAGCAGTACTTC.

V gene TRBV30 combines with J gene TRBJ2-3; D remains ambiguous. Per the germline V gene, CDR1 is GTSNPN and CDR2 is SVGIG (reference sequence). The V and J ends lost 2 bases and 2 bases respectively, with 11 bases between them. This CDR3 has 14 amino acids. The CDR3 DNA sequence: TGTGCCTGGAGTCGCCTCAGTCTCACAGATACGCAGTATTTT. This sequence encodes CAWSRLSLTDTQYF.

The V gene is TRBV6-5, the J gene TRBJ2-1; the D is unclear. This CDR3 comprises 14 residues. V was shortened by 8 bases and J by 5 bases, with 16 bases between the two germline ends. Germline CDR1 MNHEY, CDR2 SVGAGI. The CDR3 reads CASRSLRSHNEQFF. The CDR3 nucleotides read TGTGCCAGCCGCTCTCTGCGAAGCCACAATGAGCAGTTCTTC.

CDR3 nucleotides: TGTGCCAGCAGCGGAGGACAGGGGGCGTCCCCGAAGGCGTTAAGCTATGGCTACACCTTC. Protein sequence: CASSGGQGASPKALSYGYTF. The chain has TRBV9 and TRBJ1-2, with 11 nucleotides matching TRBD1. Germline CDR1 and CDR2: SGDLS and YYNGEE. V lost 3 bases and J lost 4; bases outside the gene matches: 20. The CDR3 sequence is 20 residues long.

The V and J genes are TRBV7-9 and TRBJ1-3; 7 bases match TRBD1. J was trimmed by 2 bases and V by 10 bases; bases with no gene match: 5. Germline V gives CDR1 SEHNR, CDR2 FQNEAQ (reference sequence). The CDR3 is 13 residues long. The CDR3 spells CANGRGTGNTIYF. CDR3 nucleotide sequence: TGTGCCAACGGCAGGGGGACTGGAAACACCATATATTTT.

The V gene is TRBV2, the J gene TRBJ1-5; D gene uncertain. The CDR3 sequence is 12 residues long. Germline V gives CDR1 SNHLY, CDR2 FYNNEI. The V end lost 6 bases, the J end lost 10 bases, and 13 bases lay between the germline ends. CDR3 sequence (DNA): TGTGCCAGCAGAACCGAGATATCTCCCCAGCATTTT. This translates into CASRTEISPQHF.

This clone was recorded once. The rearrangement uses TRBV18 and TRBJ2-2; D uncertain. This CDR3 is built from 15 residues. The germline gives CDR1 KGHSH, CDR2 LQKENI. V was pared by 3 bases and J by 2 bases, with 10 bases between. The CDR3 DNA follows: TGTGCCAGCTCACCGTACCAGGCCAACACCGGGGAGCTGTTTTTT. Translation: CASSPYQANTGELFF.

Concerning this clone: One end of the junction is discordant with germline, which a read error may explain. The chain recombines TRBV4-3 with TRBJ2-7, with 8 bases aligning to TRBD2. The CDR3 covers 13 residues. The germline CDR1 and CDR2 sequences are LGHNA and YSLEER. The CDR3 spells CASSRDISGGRHF. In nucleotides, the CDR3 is TGCGCCAGCAGCCGCGACATAAGCGGGGGCCGTCACTTC.

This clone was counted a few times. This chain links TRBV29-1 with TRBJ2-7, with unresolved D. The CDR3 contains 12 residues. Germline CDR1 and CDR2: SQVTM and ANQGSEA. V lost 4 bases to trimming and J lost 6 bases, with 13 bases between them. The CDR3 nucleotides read TGCAGCGTTGTAACGCGGCTGGCCGAGCAGTACTTC. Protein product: CSVVTRLAEQYF.

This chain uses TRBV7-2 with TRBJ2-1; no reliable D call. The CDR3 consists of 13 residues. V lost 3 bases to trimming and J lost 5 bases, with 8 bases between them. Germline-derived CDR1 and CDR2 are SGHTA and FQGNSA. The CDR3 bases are TGTGCCAGCAGCTTCAAGTCTAACAATGAGCAGTTCTTC. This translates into CASSFKSNNEQFF.

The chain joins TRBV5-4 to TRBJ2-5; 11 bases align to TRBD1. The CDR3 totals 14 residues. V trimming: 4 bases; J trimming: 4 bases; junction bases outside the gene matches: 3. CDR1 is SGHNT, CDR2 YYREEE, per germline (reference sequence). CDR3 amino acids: CASSEGTGGETQYF. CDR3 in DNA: TGTGCCAGCAGCGAAGGGACAGGGGGAGAGACCCAGTACTTC.

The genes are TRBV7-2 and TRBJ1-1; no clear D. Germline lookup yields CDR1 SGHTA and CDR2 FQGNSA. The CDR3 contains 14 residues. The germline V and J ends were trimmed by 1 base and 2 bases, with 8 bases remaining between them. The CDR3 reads CASSLGMRNTEAFF. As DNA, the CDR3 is TGTGCCAGCAGCTTAGGAATGCGCAACACTGAAGCTTTCTTT.

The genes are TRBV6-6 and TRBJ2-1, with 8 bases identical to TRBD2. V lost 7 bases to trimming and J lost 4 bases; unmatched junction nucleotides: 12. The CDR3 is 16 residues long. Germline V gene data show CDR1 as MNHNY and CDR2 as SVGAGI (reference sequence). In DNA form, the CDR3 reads TGTGCCAGCACCCTCGACTTAGCGGGACCATACAATGAGCAGTTCTTC. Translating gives CASTLDLAGPYNEQFF.

As DNA, the CDR3 is TGTGCCAGCAGCTCAAACAGGGGACGAGCCTACGAGCAGTACTTC. Encoded protein: CASSSNRGRAYEQYF. V and J are TRBV13 and TRBJ2-7, with TRBD1 identical over 7 bases. The CDR3 length is 15 residues. Germline assignment: CDR1 PRHDT and CDR2 FYEKMQ (reference sequence). V shed 4 bases, J shed 2 bases, and the junction held 8 bases outside the gene matches.

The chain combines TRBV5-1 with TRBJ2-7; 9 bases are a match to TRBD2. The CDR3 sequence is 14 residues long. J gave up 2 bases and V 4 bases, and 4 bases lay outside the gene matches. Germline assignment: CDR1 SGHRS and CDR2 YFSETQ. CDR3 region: CASSIAGATYEQYF. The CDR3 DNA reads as TGCGCCAGCAGCATAGCGGGAGCCACCTACGAGCAGTACTTC.

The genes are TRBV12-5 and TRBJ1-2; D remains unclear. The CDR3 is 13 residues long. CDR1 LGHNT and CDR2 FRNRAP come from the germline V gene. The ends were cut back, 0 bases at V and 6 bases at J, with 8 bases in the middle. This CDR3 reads CASGLVEGDGYTF. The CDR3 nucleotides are TGTGCTAGTGGTTTGGTAGAGGGCGATGGCTACACCTTC. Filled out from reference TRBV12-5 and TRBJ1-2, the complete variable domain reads DARVTQTPRHKVTEMGQEVTMRCQPILGHNTVFWYRQTMMQGLELLAYFRNRAPLDDSGMPKDRFSAEMPDATLATLKIQPSEPRDSAVYFCASGLVEGDGYTFGSGTRLTVV.

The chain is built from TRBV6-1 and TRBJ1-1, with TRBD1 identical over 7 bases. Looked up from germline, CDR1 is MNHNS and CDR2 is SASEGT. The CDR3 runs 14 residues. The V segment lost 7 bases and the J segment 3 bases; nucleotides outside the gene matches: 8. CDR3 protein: CASNTRGQYTEAFF. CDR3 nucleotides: TGTGCCAGCAATACGAGGGGGCAGTACACTGAAGCTTTCTTT.